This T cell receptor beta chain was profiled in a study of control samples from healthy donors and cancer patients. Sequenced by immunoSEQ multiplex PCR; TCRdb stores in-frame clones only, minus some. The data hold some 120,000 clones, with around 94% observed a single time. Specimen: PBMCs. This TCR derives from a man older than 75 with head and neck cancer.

The CDR3 spells CASSPRVAGGFNEQFF. The DNA of the CDR3 is TGTGCCAGCAGCCCCCGCGTAGCGGGAGGGTTCAATGAGCAGTTCTTC. This chain links TRBV7-6 with TRBJ2-1, with 11 bases aligning to TRBD2. The CDR3 runs 16 residues. CDR1 and CDR2 (germline): SGHVS, FNYEAQ. V lost 5 bases to trimming and J lost 6 bases; unmatched junction nucleotides: 9. The full variable domain, in which reference TRBV7-6 and TRBJ2-1 provide the parts outside the CDR3, is GAGVSQSPRYKVTKRGQDVALRCDPISGHVSLYWYRQALGQGPEFLTYFNYEAQQDKSGLPNDRFSAERPEGSISTLTIQRTEQRDSAMYRCASSPRVAGGFNEQFFGPGTRLTVL.